This is a list of T cell receptor beta chains from one sample in a study of blood T cell repertoires in COVID-19. Produced via immunoSEQ multiplex PCR; TCRdb's table is partial and in-frame only. The data contain 55,000 to 85,000 clones, roughly 85% of them singletons. The sample taken for sequencing was peripheral blood. These receptors came from a man aged 55 to 69 with active or convalescent COVID-19. Each CDR3 is given with its conserved first and last residue. A D gene is named only where the DNA matches it firmly. Clone size is stated in some rows and not others, as once, few, many or a class when expanded.

j_gene: TRBJ1-1; abundance: NA; d_gene: NA; v_gene: TRBV12-5; CDR3nt: TGTGCTAGTGGTTTGGTATGGGCGGACAGTTCGAGCACTGAAGCTTTCTTT; CDR3aa: CASGLVWADSSSTEAFF
j_gene: TRBJ1-1; abundance: few; d_gene: TRBD1; v_gene: TRBV6-1; CDR3nt: TGTGCCAGCAGTGATGGATCCTTAGGGGGCACCCCGAACACTGAAGCTTTCTTT; CDR3aa: CASSDGSLGGTPNTEAFF
j_gene: TRBJ1-1; abundance: NA; d_gene: TRBD1; v_gene: TRBV28; CDR3nt: TGTGCCAGCAGTTTCCCCGGACAGGGAGGAACTGAAGCTTTCTTT; CDR3aa: CASSFPGQGGTEAFF
j_gene: TRBJ2-5; abundance: NA; d_gene: TRBD2; v_gene: TRBV7-2; CDR3nt: TGTGCCAGCAGCCCCGGGACTAGCGGACAATTAAACTGGGAGACCCAGTACTTC; CDR3aa: CASSPGTSGQLNWETQYF
j_gene: TRBJ1-5; abundance: NA; d_gene: TRBD1; v_gene: TRBV28; CDR3nt: TGTGCCAGCAGTCCTGGACAGGGGCGGAATCAGCCCCAGCATTTT; CDR3aa: CASSPGQGRNQPQHF
j_gene: TRBJ1-1; abundance: few; d_gene: NA; v_gene: TRBV10-3; CDR3nt: TGTGCCATCAGTGAGGGCATGAACACTGAAGCTTTCTTT; CDR3aa: CAISEGMNTEAFF
j_gene: TRBJ2-2; abundance: NA; d_gene: NA; v_gene: TRBV28; CDR3nt: TGTGCCACCTATTACGGCGGATATTTCACCGGGGAGCTGTTTTTT; CDR3aa: CATYYGGYFTGELFF
j_gene: TRBJ1-1; abundance: few; d_gene: TRBD1; v_gene: TRBV9; CDR3nt: TGTGCCAGCAGAGTCGGGACAGGAATGAACACTGAAGCTTTCTTT; CDR3aa: CASRVGTGMNTEAFF
j_gene: TRBJ2-1; abundance: NA; d_gene: TRBD2; v_gene: TRBV7-2; CDR3nt: TGTGCCAGCAGCTTAGTGCTCGGGGGGTCCTACAATGAGCAGTTCTTC; CDR3aa: CASSLVLGGSYNEQFF
j_gene: TRBJ1-5; abundance: NA; d_gene: NA; v_gene: TRBV10-3; CDR3nt: TGTGCCATCAGTGAGTCGACAGAGAGCAATCAGCCCCAGCATTTT; CDR3aa: CAISESTESNQPQHF
j_gene: TRBJ1-5; abundance: NA; d_gene: NA; v_gene: TRBV4-2; CDR3nt: TGTGCCAGCAGCCAAGGTCACGGGGAACAGCCCCAGCATTTT; CDR3aa: CASSQGHGEQPQHF
j_gene: TRBJ2-1; abundance: NA; d_gene: NA; v_gene: TRBV6-6; CDR3nt: TGTGCCAGCAGGGAGGGGGGGGCCGGTGAGCAGTTCTTC; CDR3aa: CASREGGAGEQFF
j_gene: TRBJ1-4; abundance: NA; d_gene: TRBD1; v_gene: TRBV6-5; CDR3nt: TGTGCCAGCAGTTACCCAGACAGGGGAAGTGAAAAACTGTTTTTT; CDR3aa: CASSYPDRGSEKLFF
j_gene: TRBJ2-7; abundance: NA; d_gene: TRBD1; v_gene: TRBV28; CDR3nt: TGTGCCAGCAGTTTTATGACAGGGGGCCTTCTGGGCTCCGAGCAGTACTTC; CDR3aa: CASSFMTGGLLGSEQYF
j_gene: TRBJ1-5; abundance: NA; d_gene: NA; v_gene: TRBV28; CDR3nt: TGTGCCAGCAGTTTATGGGGGGGGCGGCAGCCCCAGCATTTT; CDR3aa: CASSLWGGRQPQHF
j_gene: TRBJ1-3; abundance: NA; d_gene: NA; v_gene: TRBV5-1; CDR3nt: TGCGCCAGCAGCGCAGGGTTTTCTGGAAACACCATATATTTT; CDR3aa: CASSAGFSGNTIYF
j_gene: TRBJ2-5; abundance: NA; d_gene: NA; v_gene: TRBV19; CDR3nt: TGTGCCAGTAGTATGGGGCCTAGGGCGACCCAGTACTTC; CDR3aa: CASSMGPRATQYF
j_gene: TRBJ1-2; abundance: NA; d_gene: TRBD1; v_gene: TRBV27; CDR3nt: TGTGCCAGCAGTTCCCACCCCGGGACAGAATCGTACTATGGCTACACCTTC; CDR3aa: CASSSHPGTESYYGYTF
j_gene: TRBJ2-6; abundance: NA; d_gene: NA; v_gene: TRBV5-1; CDR3nt: TGCGCCAGCAGCTTGGTCGTAGACTCTGGGGCCAACGTCCTGACTTTC; CDR3aa: CASSLVVDSGANVLTF
j_gene: TRBJ1-2; abundance: once; d_gene: NA; v_gene: TRBV19; CDR3nt: TGTGCCAGTCAGTCATCCTCCGTGGGGGCCAGGGCTAACTATGGCTACACCTTC; CDR3aa: CASQSSSVGARANYGYTF
j_gene: TRBJ2-7; abundance: NA; d_gene: NA; v_gene: TRBV30; CDR3nt: TGTGCCTGGACTACCAGGGGGGACTACGAGCAGTACTTC; CDR3aa: CAWTTRGDYEQYF
j_gene: TRBJ1-6; abundance: NA; d_gene: NA; v_gene: TRBV5-1; CDR3nt: TGCGCCAGCAGCGGCGGGGGGGTCTCCTATAATTCACCCCTCCACTTT; CDR3aa: CASSGGGVSYNSPLHF
j_gene: TRBJ2-7; abundance: NA; d_gene: NA; v_gene: TRBV19; CDR3nt: TGTGCCAGTAAAGTGGGATCCCACGGAGGCTACGAGCAGTACTTC; CDR3aa: CASKVGSHGGYEQYF
j_gene: TRBJ1-2; abundance: NA; d_gene: TRBD1; v_gene: TRBV10-3; CDR3nt: TGTGCCATCAGGGAAGGGACAGGGTATGGCTACACCTTC; CDR3aa: CAIREGTGYGYTF
j_gene: TRBJ2-1; abundance: NA; d_gene: NA; v_gene: TRBV7-9; CDR3nt: TGTGCCAGCAGCTTAGGTTCGCAGGGTTACAATGAGCAGTTCTTC; CDR3aa: CASSLGSQGYNEQFF
j_gene: TRBJ1-4; abundance: once; d_gene: NA; v_gene: TRBV7-9; CDR3nt: TGTGCCAGCAGCTGGGAGGTTTCAACTAATGAAAAACTGTTTTTT; CDR3aa: CASSWEVSTNEKLFF
j_gene: TRBJ1-3; abundance: NA; d_gene: NA; v_gene: TRBV5-1; CDR3nt: TGCGCCAGCAGCTTGACAAGCTCTGGAAACACCATATATTTT; CDR3aa: CASSLTSSGNTIYF
j_gene: TRBJ2-7; abundance: NA; d_gene: TRBD2; v_gene: TRBV9; CDR3nt: TGTGCCAGCAGCCCATTAGCGGGGGCGATCTCCTACGAGCAGTACTTC; CDR3aa: CASSPLAGAISYEQYF
j_gene: TRBJ2-7; abundance: NA; d_gene: NA; v_gene: TRBV27; CDR3nt: TGTGCCAGCTCACCGGGCGGGGCCCCCTACGAGCAGTACTTC; CDR3aa: CASSPGGAPYEQYF
j_gene: TRBJ2-7; abundance: few; d_gene: NA; v_gene: TRBV7-9; CDR3nt: TGTGCCAGCAGCGGGGGACTCCTATCCTTGCAGTACTTC; CDR3aa: CASSGGLLSLQYF
j_gene: TRBJ2-7; abundance: NA; d_gene: TRBD1; v_gene: TRBV6-1; CDR3nt: TGTGCCAGCAGAGAACTCCCCCGGACAGGAACCTACGAGCAGTACTTC; CDR3aa: CASRELPRTGTYEQYF
j_gene: TRBJ2-1; abundance: NA; d_gene: TRBD2; v_gene: TRBV7-2; CDR3nt: TGTGCCAGCAGCTCGCCGAGGGGTACTAGCGGGGGTAGCTACAATGAGCAGTTCTTC; CDR3aa: CASSSPRGTSGGSYNEQFF
j_gene: TRBJ1-1; abundance: NA; d_gene: NA; v_gene: TRBV3-1/TRBV3-2; CDR3nt: TGTGCCAGCAGCCAACGACAGTTCAACACTGAAGCTTTCTTT; CDR3aa: CASSQRQFNTEAFF
j_gene: TRBJ1-2; abundance: once; d_gene: NA; v_gene: TRBV7-2; CDR3nt: TGTGCCAGCAGCTTAGGTTCTGGGAGGCCCTATGGCTACACCTTC; CDR3aa: CASSLGSGRPYGYTF
j_gene: TRBJ2-5; abundance: NA; d_gene: NA; v_gene: TRBV27; CDR3nt: TGTGCCAGCAGTTTCGTACAAGATAAAGAGACCCAGTACTTC; CDR3aa: CASSFVQDKETQYF
j_gene: TRBJ1-1; abundance: NA; d_gene: NA; v_gene: TRBV18; CDR3nt: TGTGCCAGCTCACCGACAGTTACTATGAACACTGAAGCTTTCTTT; CDR3aa: CASSPTVTMNTEAFF
j_gene: TRBJ1-2; abundance: NA; d_gene: TRBD1; v_gene: TRBV4-1; CDR3nt: TGCGCCAGCAGCCAAGAGACAGGGAGAGGCTACACCTTC; CDR3aa: CASSQETGRGYTF
j_gene: TRBJ2-1; abundance: NA; d_gene: TRBD2; v_gene: TRBV5-1; CDR3nt: TGCGCCAGCAGCTTGGCTAGCGGGGAATACAATGAGCAGTTCTTC; CDR3aa: CASSLASGEYNEQFF
j_gene: TRBJ1-2; abundance: NA; d_gene: NA; v_gene: TRBV6-1; CDR3nt: TGTGCCAGCAGTGAAGCGGGCACAGGTCGTGGCTACACCTTC; CDR3aa: CASSEAGTGRGYTF
j_gene: TRBJ2-1; abundance: NA; d_gene: NA; v_gene: TRBV4-2; CDR3nt: TGTGCCAGCAGCCAAGCTAATACAGGGCTTGAGCAGTTCTTC; CDR3aa: CASSQANTGLEQFF
j_gene: TRBJ2-1; abundance: NA; d_gene: NA; v_gene: TRBV28; CDR3nt: TGTGCCAGCAGTCCCAAGTGGGGGGGCTCTCACAATGAGCAGTTCTTC; CDR3aa: CASSPKWGGSHNEQFF
j_gene: TRBJ2-2; abundance: NA; d_gene: TRBD2; v_gene: TRBV3-1/TRBV3-2; CDR3nt: TGTGCCAGCAGCGGACTAGCGGAGGGGGAGCTGTTTTTT; CDR3aa: CASSGLAEGELFF
j_gene: TRBJ2-1; abundance: NA; d_gene: NA; v_gene: TRBV4-1; CDR3nt: TGCGCCAGCAGCCAAGGACAGTCATACAATGAGCAGTTCTTC; CDR3aa: CASSQGQSYNEQFF
j_gene: TRBJ2-1; abundance: NA; d_gene: TRBD2; v_gene: TRBV7-9; CDR3nt: TGTGCCAGCAGCCCCTGGGGTAGCGGGGACAATGAGCAGTTCTTC; CDR3aa: CASSPWGSGDNEQFF
j_gene: TRBJ2-7; abundance: NA; d_gene: TRBD2; v_gene: TRBV18; CDR3nt: TGTGCCAGCTCACGAAGGGACTACAACTACGAGCAGTACTTC; CDR3aa: CASSRRDYNYEQYF
j_gene: TRBJ2-7; abundance: NA; d_gene: NA; v_gene: TRBV4-3; CDR3nt: TGCGCCAGCAGCCAAGATTCGGGCTACGAGCAGTACTTC; CDR3aa: CASSQDSGYEQYF
j_gene: TRBJ1-3; abundance: NA; d_gene: NA; v_gene: TRBV2; CDR3nt: TGTGCCAGCAGCGTCCAGGGAAACACCATATATTTT; CDR3aa: CASSVQGNTIYF
j_gene: TRBJ1-2; abundance: NA; d_gene: NA; v_gene: TRBV30; CDR3nt: TGTGCCGGGAAGACGGGTTCTAACTATGGCTACACCTTC; CDR3aa: CAGKTGSNYGYTF
j_gene: TRBJ2-7; abundance: NA; d_gene: TRBD2; v_gene: TRBV7-2; CDR3nt: TGTGCCAGCAGCCTAACTAGCGTAAAGGTGACCTACGAGCAGTACTTC; CDR3aa: CASSLTSVKVTYEQYF
j_gene: TRBJ1-1; abundance: NA; d_gene: TRBD1; v_gene: TRBV5-1; CDR3nt: TGCGCCAGCAGCTTACAGGGGGCCCACACTGAAGCTTTCTTT; CDR3aa: CASSLQGAHTEAFF
j_gene: TRBJ2-7; abundance: few; d_gene: TRBD1; v_gene: TRBV19; CDR3nt: TGTGCCAGTAGTATAGTGGCAGGGGGTCTCCACGAGCAGTACTTC; CDR3aa: CASSIVAGGLHEQYF